This T cell receptor (beta chain) was recovered during a study of tumor-infiltrating lymphocytes in primary liver carcinoma. About the study: Maximum tumor diameters ranged from roughly 4 to 10 cm, stage T1-T3 N0M0.

Trimming removed 3 bases at V and 6 bases at J, with 11 bases between. Germline V CDR1 and CDR2: SGHAT, FQNNGV. This CDR3 region has 13 residues. Both blood RNA, taken from unsorted whole blood, and germline DNA were extracted. Among the patients, all had chronic HBV infection and none had been treated. Study observations and caveats: Relative to blood, tumors carried a significantly larger fraction of the repertoire in their top 250 clones (p = 0.039).

Points on this clonotype: The antigen remains unidentified.

TCR beta cDNA was reverse-transcribed from about 550 ng of total RNA. The reaction used a constant-region primer and ProtoScript II reverse transcriptase. TCR beta libraries came from three nested multiplex PCR rounds using slightly modified ARM-PCR. Investigators reported that the first two PCR rounds, at 10 cycles each, used TRBV1-TRBV30 forward primers with a C-beta reverse primer. TCRdb independently ran MiXCR on the multiplex PCR reads; one entry per CDR3 protein. The sample lists about 200,000 distinct CDR3 sequences; about 65% were seen once. This clonotype originated in a woman aged 55-70 years with primary liver carcinoma and hepatitis B virus infection. The sequenced sample was peripheral blood. The genes are TRBV11-2 and TRBJ1-2; no definite D call. The CDR3 here is CASSFFTNDGYTF. The CDR3, as DNA: TGTGCCAGCAGCTTTTTTACCAATGATGGCTACACCTTC.